The 18 T cell receptor beta chains in this list originate from one sample, sequenced in a study of blood T cell repertoires in COVID-19. Using immunoSEQ multiplex PCR, the repertoire was profiled, and TCRdb retains in-frame clones only, with some absent. The top ten hold roughly 5% of the sample, which has approximately 200,000 clones, roughly 80% seen once. The sequenced sample consisted of peripheral blood. These TCRs come from a human donor in a cohort sampled during active COVID-19.

The rearrangement uses TRBV7-2 and TRBJ2-4; the match to TRBD1 covers 9 bases. The CDR3 has 16 residues. Germline V gives CDR1 SGHTA, CDR2 FQGNSA. V was pared by 1 base and J by 5 bases, with 6 bases of the junction left unmatched. In DNA form, the CDR3 reads TGTGCCAGCAGCTTAGGATGGACAGGGGCGGAAAACATTCAGTACTTC. Its translation: CASSLGWTGAENIQYF.

The V gene is TRBV7-3, the J gene TRBJ2-7, with D perhaps matching TRBD2 (5 bases). This CDR3 spans 13 amino acids. Germline V gene data show CDR1 as SGHTA and CDR2 as FQGTGA. Trimming left V 5 bases short and J 3 bases short, with 11 bases between. The CDR3 nucleotides read TGTGCCAGCAGCCTTAATGGACTCTACGAGCAGTACTTC. It translates to CASSLNGLYEQYF. Full variable domain (missing parts from reference TRBV7-3 and TRBJ2-7): GAGVSQTPSNKVTEKGKYVELRCDPISGHTALYWYRQSLGQGPEFLIYFQGTGAADDSGLPNDRFFAVRPEGSVSTLKIQRTERGDSAVYLCASSLNGLYEQYFGPGTRLTVT.

This chain joins TRBV6-4 and TRBJ1-5; D is ambiguous. V lost 3 bases to trimming and J lost 3 bases, with 6 bases between them. Germline V lookup: CDR1 MRHNA, CDR2 SNTAGT. This CDR3 has 13 amino acids. CDR3 loop: CASSEQYNQPQHF. CDR3 nucleotide sequence: TGTGCCAGCAGTGAACAGTACAATCAGCCCCAGCATTTT.

The chain carries TRBV6-2 or TRBV6-3 and TRBJ2-1, with D possibly matching TRBD2 (5 bases). Per the germline V gene, CDR1 is MNHEY and CDR2 is SVGEGT. This CDR3 has 14 residues. Trimming cost V 6 bases and J 8 bases, with 17 bases left between them. CDR3 region: CASSQTPLGDEQFF. The CDR3 DNA is TGTGCCAGCAGCCAAACCCCACTAGGTGATGAGCAGTTCTTC.

This clone has just a few counts. The rearrangement joins TRBV7-2 to TRBJ2-2; 9 nucleotides line up with TRBD1. CDR3 length: 16 residues. The J segment lost 6 bases and the V segment lost 4 bases, leaving 9 bases of the junction unmatched. Germline CDR1 SGHTA, CDR2 FQGNSA. CDR3 sequence reads: CASSSQGAINAGELFF. CDR3 nucleotide sequence: TGTGCCAGCAGCTCACAGGGGGCCATTAACGCCGGGGAGCTGTTTTTT.

The V gene is TRBV14, the J gene TRBJ2-7, with TRBD2 matching 7 bases. CDR3 size: 17 residues. J was trimmed by 2 bases and V by 1 base; bases with no gene match: 11. The germline CDR1 and CDR2 sequences are SGHDN and FVKESK. CDR3 nucleotides: TGTGCCAGCAGCCAAGGGCCCGTGAGAGGGAGGGCCTACGAGCAGTACTTC. Residues: CASSQGPVRGRAYEQYF.

The V gene is TRBV10-3, the J gene TRBJ2-3; the match to TRBD2 covers 9 bases. Germline CDR1 reads ENHRY; CDR2 reads SYGVKD. With 9 bases clipped from V and 1 base from J, the junction kept 2 bases outside the gene matches. The CDR3 contains 13 residues. This CDR3 reads CAIKRGGTDTQYF. In DNA form, the CDR3 reads TGTGCCATAAAGCGGGGGGGCACAGATACGCAGTATTTT.

This chain links TRBV7-9 with TRBJ2-1; 12 positions agree with TRBD2. The CDR3 loop spans 16 amino acids. Trimming took 5 bases from V and 5 from J; bases not matched to a gene: 7. Per the germline V gene, CDR1 is SEHNR and CDR2 is FQNEAQ (reference sequence). In DNA form, the CDR3 reads TGTGCCAGCAGCCCCCCTAGCGGGAGGGCCGACAATGAGCAGTTCTTC. The encoded protein is CASSPPSGRADNEQFF.

The chain carries TRBV28 and TRBJ2-5, with D possibly TRBD2 on 6 matching bases. V lost 6 bases to trimming and J lost 5 bases, with 13 bases between them. There are 13 residues in the CDR3. Per the germline V gene, CDR1 is MDHEN and CDR2 is SYDVKM. The CDR3 protein is CASSPHGGETQYF. The CDR3 bases are TGTGCCAGCAGCCCGCATGGAGGGGAGACCCAGTACTTC. Looking up the rest from reference TRBV28 and TRBJ2-5 gives the full variable domain: DVKVTQSSRYLVKRTGEKVFLECVQDMDHENMFWYRQDPGLGLRLIYFSYDVKMKEKGDIPEGYSVSREKKERFSLILESASTNQTSMYLCASSPHGGETQYFGPGTRLLVL.

This clone was seen a few times. The rearrangement joins TRBV15 to TRBJ2-7, with a weak D call TRBD1 (5 bases). CDR3 length equals 12 residues. V gave up 4 bases and J gave up 3 bases, with 7 bases separating them. Germline V CDR1 and CDR2: LNHNV, YYDKDF (reference sequence). CDR3 coding DNA: TGTGCCACCAGCAAGGGGATCTACGAGCAGTACTTC. Translated, it gives CATSKGIYEQYF.

The genes are TRBV18 and TRBJ2-5; TRBD1 aligns across 10 bases. CDR1 and CDR2 (germline): KGHSH, LQKENI. Trimming removed 0 bases from V and 3 bases from J; junction bases left unmatched: 1. The length of the CDR3 is 15 residues. CDR3 protein: CASSPPGTGEETQYF. In DNA form, the CDR3 reads TGTGCCAGCTCACCACCGGGGACAGGGGAAGAGACCCAGTACTTC.

The rearrangement links TRBV7-2 to TRBJ1-1; 9 bases agree with TRBD1. This CDR3 has 15 amino acids. After removal of 5 bases from V and 5 bases from J, the junction contained 9 bases not matched to a gene. Germline V lookup: CDR1 SGHTA, CDR2 FQGNSA. The CDR3: CASSVYRGRGTEAFF. The CDR3 nucleotides read TGTGCCAGCAGCGTGTACAGGGGGCGCGGGACTGAAGCTTTCTTT.

The chain joins TRBV5-1 to TRBJ1-5; D ambiguous. The germline CDR1 and CDR2 sequences are SGHRS and YFSETQ. The CDR3 has 14 residues. Trimming removed 1 base from V and 1 base from J, with 6 bases in between. The CDR3 bases are TGCGCCAGCAGCTTGTCCGGGAGCAATCAGCCCCAGCATTTT. Amino acids: CASSLSGSNQPQHF. The whole variable domain, remainder taken from reference TRBV5-1 and TRBJ1-5, is KAGVTQTPRYLIKTRGQQVTLSCSPISGHRSVSWYQQTPGQGLQFLFEYFSETQRNKGNFPGRFSGRQFSNSRSEMNVSTLELGDSALYLCASSLSGSNQPQHFGDGTRLSIL.

This chain links TRBV28 with TRBJ2-7, with 7 bases lining up with TRBD2. Germline assignment: CDR1 MDHEN and CDR2 SYDVKM. The length of the CDR3 is 13 residues. With 8 bases clipped from V and 7 bases from J, the junction kept 11 bases outside the gene matches. Here the CDR3 reads CASARGLMREQYF. The CDR3 nucleotides read TGTGCCAGCGCTAGGGGACTAATGCGTGAGCAGTACTTC.

V usage is TRBV9 and J usage is TRBJ2-5; 10 bases map to TRBD2. The germline V gene encodes CDR1 SGDLS and CDR2 YYNGEE. This CDR3 has 15 residues. J was trimmed by 6 bases and V by 0 bases; bases with no gene match: 5. This CDR3 is CASSVASGSEKTQYF. The CDR3 coding sequence is TGTGCCAGCAGCGTAGCTAGCGGGAGCGAGAAGACCCAGTACTTC.

This clone was observed once. This chain links TRBV6-1 with TRBJ1-1; D unresolved. The CDR3 has 15 amino acids. Germline-derived CDR1 and CDR2 are MNHNS and SASEGT. V lost 2 bases and J lost 0, with 10 bases in between. CDR3 nucleotides: TGTGCCAGCAGTGAACAGCGTTGGATGAACACTGAAGCTTTCTTT. This translates into CASSEQRWMNTEAFF.

The genes are TRBV6-5 and TRBJ1-5; 8 positions match TRBD1. This CDR3 is 13 amino acids long. Trimming cost V 7 bases and J 6 bases; bases outside gene matches: 5. Germline V gene sequence: CDR1 MNHEY, CDR2 SVGAGI. CDR3 nucleotides: TGTGCCAGCATCCGGGACAGGTCTCAGCCCCAGCATTTT. It encodes CASIRDRSQPQHF.

The V gene is TRBV2, the J gene TRBJ1-1; D is ambiguous. CDR1 is SNHLY, CDR2 FYNNEI, per germline. This CDR3 region has 12 residues. Trimming removed 10 bases from V and 1 base from J, with 10 bases in between. CDR3 residues: CAITKKNTEAFF. The CDR3 coding sequence is TGTGCCATCACTAAAAAGAACACTGAAGCTTTCTTT.